These T cell receptor beta chains were read from a single sample in a study of T cells in Graves' hyperthyroidism and ophthalmopathy. TCRdb itself ran the multiplex PCR reads through MiXCR, one entry per CDR3 protein. The sample includes 370,000 or so distinct CDR3 sequences, roughly 14% seen only once; the top ten take under 25%. The specimen sequenced was blood. The receptors shown here come from a young man with Graves' hyperthyroidism that later progressed to Graves' ophthalmopathy. Each CDR3 is given with its conserved first and last residue. D genes are given only for firm matches. Size is stated for part of the rows, as once, few or many counts, or as a class when the clone is expanded.

J: TRBJ2-1; D: -; V: TRBV27; size: many; CDR3: CASTETGVGGPSYNEQFF; DNA: TGTGCCAGCACCGAGACAGGGGTCGGGGGGCCTTCCTACAATGAGCAGTTCTTC
J: TRBJ2-7; D: TRBD2; V: TRBV20-1; size: -; CDR3: CSDGRRGGPYEQYF; DNA: TGCAGTGACGGCCGGCGGGGGGGCCCATACGAGCAGTACTTC
J: TRBJ1-1; D: -; V: TRBV9; size: -; CDR3: CASSAGRRSEAFF; DNA: TGTGCCAGCAGCGCCGGACGGAGATCGGAAGCTTTCTTT
J: TRBJ2-3; D: TRBD2; V: TRBV10-1; size: few; CDR3: CASSESSSGGAKDTQYF; DNA: TGCGCCAGCAGTGAGTCGTCTAGCGGGGGGGCGAAAGATACGCAGTATTTT
J: TRBJ1-1; D: TRBD1; V: TRBV28; size: many; CDR3: CASSWTGLTEAFF; DNA: TGTGCCAGCAGCTGGACAGGGCTCACTGAAGCTTTCTTT
J: TRBJ1-6; D: -; V: TRBV30; size: few; CDR3: CAWSVLGDSPLHF; DNA: TGTGCCTGGAGTGTACTTGGGGATTCACCCCTCCACTTT
J: TRBJ2-7; D: -; V: TRBV6-2/TRBV6-3; size: -; CDR3: CASSYVQGSYEQYF; DNA: TGTGCCAGCAGTTACGTACAGGGTTCCTACGAGCAGTACTTC
J: TRBJ2-7; D: -; V: TRBV11-3; size: many; CDR3: CASSFRTASYEQYF; DNA: TGTGCCAGCAGCTTCAGGACAGCCTCCTACGAGCAGTACTTC
J: TRBJ1-1; D: -; V: TRBV6-1; size: many; CDR3: CASSLNSNTEAFF; DNA: TGTGCCAGCAGCTTAAATTCTAACACTGAAGCTTTCTTT
J: TRBJ2-7; D: TRBD1; V: TRBV20-1; size: many; CDR3: CSAATGDAYEQYF; DNA: TGCAGTGCGGCCACAGGGGACGCCTACGAGCAGTACTTC
J: TRBJ2-7; D: -; V: TRBV4-1; size: -; CDR3: CASSRTVLGYEQYF; DNA: TGCGCCAGCAGCCGGACGGTTTTAGGATACGAGCAGTACTTC
J: TRBJ1-1; D: -; V: TRBV10-3; size: few; CDR3: CAIKVIENTEAFF; DNA: TGTGCCATCAAGGTAATAGAGAACACTGAAGCTTTCTTT
J: TRBJ1-5; D: -; V: TRBV7-9; size: many; CDR3: CASSLSWQTDQPQHF; DNA: TGTGCCAGCAGCTTAAGTTGGCAAACGGATCAGCCCCAGCATTTT
J: TRBJ1-1; D: -; V: TRBV7-8; size: many; CDR3: CASGKGHDTAFF; DNA: TGTGCCTCGGGGAAAGGTCACGATACTGCTTTCTTT
J: TRBJ1-2; D: TRBD1; V: TRBV7-9; size: -; CDR3: CASSLAVGTVYGYTF; DNA: TGTGCCAGCAGCTTAGCAGTCGGGACAGTCTATGGCTACACCTTC
J: TRBJ2-7; D: TRBD2; V: TRBV4-1; size: -; CDR3: CASSHASGTTSYEQYF; DNA: TGCGCCAGCAGCCATGCCTCCGGGACTACCTCCTACGAGCAGTACTTC
J: TRBJ2-5; D: -; V: TRBV30; size: many; CDR3: CAWSTPAETQYF; DNA: TGTGCCTGGAGTACCCCAGCCGAGACCCAGTACTTC
J: TRBJ1-5; D: TRBD1; V: TRBV5-1; size: -; CDR3: CASSLGTGFGNQPQHF; DNA: TGCGCCAGCAGCTTGGGGACAGGGTTCGGCAATCAGCCCCAGCATTTT
J: TRBJ2-5; D: TRBD1; V: TRBV6-1; size: many; CDR3: CASSEYGTGPGTQYF; DNA: TGTGCCAGCAGTGAATATGGGACAGGTCCTGGGACCCAGTACTTC
J: TRBJ1-5; D: TRBD1; V: TRBV30; size: few; CDR3: CASSPLRQGASNQPQHF; DNA: TGTGCCAGTAGTCCCCTAAGACAGGGGGCGAGCAATCAGCCCCAGCATTTT
J: TRBJ2-7; D: TRBD1; V: TRBV4-1; size: many; CDR3: CASSYGTGGGYEQYF; DNA: TGCGCCAGCAGCTACGGGACAGGTGGGGGCTACGAGCAGTACTTC
J: TRBJ1-5; D: TRBD1; V: TRBV28; size: -; CDR3: CASSLVTGMWQPQHF; DNA: TGTGCCAGCAGTTTGGTGACAGGGATGTGGCAGCCCCAGCATTTT
J: TRBJ1-1; D: -; V: TRBV6-5; size: -; CDR3: CASSYEGSQAFF; DNA: TGTGCCAGCAGTTACGAGGGGTCCCAAGCTTTCTTT
J: TRBJ1-2; D: -; V: TRBV7-9; size: -; CDR3: CASSPPGSSYGYTF; DNA: TGTGCCAGCAGCCCCCCAGGTAGTAGCTATGGCTACACCTTC
J: TRBJ2-2; D: TRBD2; V: TRBV11-3; size: few; CDR3: CASSFTTSGGNANTGELFF; DNA: TGTGCCAGCAGCTTTACTACTAGCGGGGGGAACGCGAACACCGGGGAGCTGTTTTTT
J: TRBJ2-7; D: -; V: TRBV29-1; size: -; CDR3: CSVEQGVGYEQYF; DNA: TGCAGCGTAGAACAGGGAGTGGGCTACGAGCAGTACTTC
J: TRBJ1-2; D: TRBD1; V: TRBV24-1; size: many; CDR3: CATSPRGASGYTF; DNA: TGTGCCACCAGTCCCAGGGGGGCGTCCGGCTACACCTTC
J: TRBJ1-4; D: -; V: TRBV12-5; size: -; CDR3: CASGSGQDNEKLFF; DNA: TGTGCTAGTGGTTCGGGACAAGATAATGAAAAACTGTTTTTT
J: TRBJ1-3; D: -; V: TRBV11-1; size: few; CDR3: CASRPGVINTIYF; DNA: TGTGCCAGCAGGCCCGGGGTTATAAACACCATATATTTT
J: TRBJ2-1; D: TRBD1; V: TRBV6-1; size: few; CDR3: CASRKGAYYNEQFF; DNA: TGTGCCAGCAGGAAGGGGGCTTACTACAATGAGCAGTTCTTC
J: TRBJ2-6; D: -; V: TRBV4-1; size: -; CDR3: CASSQVGAGANVLTF; DNA: TGCGCCAGCAGCCAAGTGGGGGCTGGGGCCAACGTCCTGACTTTC
J: TRBJ2-1; D: TRBD2; V: TRBV19; size: few; CDR3: CASSSGLAGQFF; DNA: TGTGCCAGTAGCTCTGGACTAGCGGGGCAGTTCTTC
J: TRBJ1-1; D: -; V: TRBV5-4; size: many; CDR3: CASSLWGLGTEAFF; DNA: TGTGCCAGCAGCTTGTGGGGGTTAGGCACTGAAGCTTTCTTT
J: TRBJ1-1; D: -; V: TRBV5-1; size: many; CDR3: CASSPGGARTEAFF; DNA: TGCGCCAGCAGCCCCGGGGGGGCTCGAACTGAAGCTTTCTTT
J: TRBJ2-7; D: TRBD1; V: TRBV9; size: -; CDR3: CASSVLGTGVYEQYF; DNA: TGTGCCAGCAGCGTATTGGGGACAGGGGTCTACGAGCAGTACTTC
J: TRBJ2-1; D: -; V: TRBV2; size: many; CDR3: CARHTDGLNEQFF; DNA: TGTGCCAGACATACCGACGGGCTCAATGAGCAGTTCTTC
J: TRBJ2-2; D: -; V: TRBV12-3/TRBV12-4; size: many; CDR3: CAQGGAGELFF; DNA: TGTGCCCAAGGGGGTGCCGGGGAGCTGTTTTTT
J: TRBJ2-2; D: -; V: TRBV6-1; size: -; CDR3: CASGKLTGELFF; DNA: TGTGCCAGCGGGAAACTTACGGGGGAGCTGTTTTTT
J: TRBJ1-1; D: -; V: TRBV11-2; size: many; CDR3: CASSLSGTSEAFF; DNA: TGTGCCAGCAGCTTATCAGGGACCTCTGAAGCTTTCTTT
J: TRBJ1-6; D: TRBD1; V: TRBV30; size: -; CDR3: CAWSVLWDRGSPLHF; DNA: TGTGCCTGGAGTGTACTGTGGGACAGGGGGTCACCCCTCCACTTT
J: TRBJ1-3; D: TRBD1; V: TRBV2; size: many; CDR3: CASTLGQGASGNTIYF; DNA: TGTGCCAGCACCCTCGGACAGGGGGCTTCTGGAAACACCATATATTTT
J: TRBJ1-1; D: -; V: TRBV2; size: many; CDR3: CASRETAWLNTEAFF; DNA: TGTGCCAGCAGGGAGACAGCCTGGTTGAACACTGAAGCTTTCTTT
J: TRBJ2-7; D: TRBD1; V: TRBV7-9; size: -; CDR3: CASSQGTAYSSYEQYF; DNA: TGTGCCAGCAGCCAAGGGACAGCCTATAGCTCCTACGAGCAGTACTTC
J: TRBJ1-1; D: -; V: TRBV5-1; size: few; CDR3: CASSAEGGSEAFF; DNA: TGCGCCAGCAGCGCCGAAGGGGGTTCTGAAGCTTTCTTT
J: TRBJ2-1; D: -; V: TRBV28; size: many; CDR3: CASSIIDGRSYNEQFF; DNA: TGTGCCAGCAGTATAATTGACGGGCGCTCCTACAATGAGCAGTTCTTC
J: TRBJ1-6; D: TRBD1; V: TRBV18; size: many; CDR3: CASSPGTANSPLHF; DNA: TGTGCCAGCTCACCCGGGACAGCGAATTCACCCCTCCACTTT
J: TRBJ1-5; D: TRBD1; V: TRBV18; size: many; CDR3: CASSPGGQGNQPQHF; DNA: TGTGCCAGCTCACCAGGGGGACAGGGCAATCAGCCCCAGCATTTT
J: TRBJ2-3; D: -; V: TRBV20-1; size: many; CDR3: CSKSLLDTQYF; DNA: TGCAGTAAGAGCCTCCTCGATACGCAGTATTTT
J: TRBJ2-2; D: TRBD2; V: TRBV3-1; size: -; CDR3: CASTKRGTGELFF; DNA: TGTGCCAGTACCAAGCGGGGTACCGGGGAGCTGTTTTTT
J: TRBJ2-1; D: TRBD2; V: TRBV20-1; size: many; CDR3: CSARGLAGGPYNEQFF; DNA: TGCAGTGCTAGAGGTCTAGCGGGGGGGCCCTACAATGAGCAGTTCTTC
J: TRBJ1-4; D: TRBD1; V: TRBV5-1; size: many; CDR3: CASSLLTGGGEKLFF; DNA: TGCGCCAGCAGCTTGTTGACAGGGGGTGGTGAAAAACTGTTTTTT
J: TRBJ1-1; D: -; V: TRBV7-9; size: -; CDR3: CASSLRGRANTEAFF; DNA: TGTGCCAGCAGCTTGCGGGGACGGGCAAACACTGAAGCTTTCTTT
J: TRBJ2-5; D: TRBD2; V: TRBV7-2; size: many; CDR3: CASSRGGLGETQYF; DNA: TGTGCCAGCAGCCGGGGGGGCCTGGGAGAGACCCAGTACTTC
J: TRBJ2-3; D: TRBD1; V: TRBV27; size: many; CDR3: CASSRDRRTDTQYF; DNA: TGTGCCAGCAGTCGGGACAGACGCACAGATACGCAGTATTTT
J: TRBJ1-1; D: TRBD1; V: TRBV6-1; size: -; CDR3: CASGGTGSTEAFF; DNA: TGTGCCAGCGGAGGGACAGGGTCCACTGAAGCTTTCTTT
J: TRBJ1-6; D: -; V: TRBV20-1; size: -; CDR3: CSASPDHLGPLYNSPLHF; DNA: TGCAGTGCGAGTCCTGACCACTTGGGGCCGCTCTATAATTCACCCCTCCACTTT
J: TRBJ2-5; D: -; V: TRBV6-2/TRBV6-3; size: -; CDR3: CASSYSTGTQETQYF; DNA: TGTGCCAGCAGTTACTCGACAGGGACTCAAGAGACCCAGTACTTC